This T cell receptor beta chain is from a study of blood T cell repertoires in COVID-19. Whole-study context: Some COVID-19 samples were acute and others convalescent; all came from the United States, Italy and Spain. Nucleic acid was either cDNA or gDNA, and it came from T cells, B-cell-depleted T cells, or PBMCs.

Germline V gene sequence: CDR1 SGHRS, CDR2 YFSETQ. V was clipped by 4 bases and J by 4 bases; unmatched bases: 3. CDR3 length: 13 residues. The table lists this clone with a count of one. Generated by immunoSEQ multiplex PCR, the TCRdb table keeps only in-frame clones and is missing some. The table shows 210,000 or so clones, with approximately 78% occurring only once. The clonotype comes from a woman older than 75 with active or convalescent COVID-19. Sequenced: peripheral blood. The rearrangement links TRBV5-1 to TRBJ1-2, with 8 bases matching TRBD1. CDR3 region: CASSETGAYGYTF. In DNA, the CDR3 is TGCGCCAGCAGCGAGACAGGGGCCTATGGCTACACCTTC.